The 15 T cell receptor beta chains reported below all come from one sample, sequenced in a study of OX40 agonist ivuxolimab in advanced cancers. Libraries were made using the immunoSEQ multiplex PCR assay. The clones in this table, taken by TCRdb from immuneACCESS, are in-frame only. Not every clone is retained; where verified, under half of the shortfall comes from an unresolved V gene, and the cause of the rest is unknown. Recorded for this sample are about 60,000 clones; approximately 94% of them occurred a single time. Of the sample, roughly 18% falls within the top ten clones. The source material was CD4+ or CD8+ T cells sorted from blood, sampled in a trial of the OX40 agonist ivuxolimab. These receptors were taken from an adult with an advanced solid tumor such as melanoma, head and neck, liver or kidney cancer.

This clone appeared a single time. The chain recombines TRBV7-8 with TRBJ2-5; the match to TRBD2 covers 10 bases. Unmatched junction bases numbered 2, after V lost 0 bases and J lost 1 base. CDR1 SGHVS and CDR2 FQNEAQ come from the germline V gene. The CDR3 spans 16 residues. CDR3 coding DNA: TGTGCCAGCAGCTTAGCCCCTAGCGGGAGCCAAGAGACCCAGTACTTC. It codes for CASSLAPSGSQETQYF.

The J gene is TRBJ1-3, the V gene TRBV19; D unclear. V lost 8 bases to trimming and J lost 2 bases, with 10 bases between them. Germline CDR1 is LNHDA and CDR2 is SQIVND (reference sequence). The CDR3 runs to 13 residues. The CDR3 region has the DNA TGTGCCAGTGGAGGACGGCCTGGAAACACCATATATTTT. It encodes CASGGRPGNTIYF.

This chain joins TRBV7-6 and TRBJ1-1, with 8 nucleotides matching TRBD1. V trimming: 5 bases; J trimming: 0 bases; junction bases outside the gene matches: 2. Germline-derived CDR1 and CDR2 are SGHVS and FNYEAQ. This CDR3 has 14 residues. The CDR3 DNA sequence: TGTGCCAGCAGCCCAGGGGGCTTGAACACTGAAGCTTTCTTT. This translates into CASSPGGLNTEAFF.

The chain is built from TRBV6-6 and TRBJ1-5, with 9 positions matching TRBD1. Germline CDR1 MNHNY, CDR2 SVGAGI (reference sequence). CDR3 length equals 15 residues. With V trimmed by 6 bases and J by 4 bases, 7 bases remained unmatched. The CDR3 DNA reads TGTGCCAGCAGAGCAGGACAGGGGCTGAATCAGCCCCAGCATTTT. Its protein product is CASRAGQGLNQPQHF.

The chain joins TRBV28 to TRBJ2-1; TRBD2 agrees at 11 bases. Germline values: CDR1 MDHEN, CDR2 SYDVKM. V dropped 4 bases and J dropped 0; count of bases not matched to a gene: 8. The CDR3 totals 18 residues. CDR3 region: CASSSSHGLAGSYNEQFF. DNA for the CDR3: TGTGCCAGCAGTTCCTCCCACGGACTAGCGGGCTCCTACAATGAGCAGTTCTTC.

The chain has TRBV7-9 and TRBJ2-2, with 8 bases that match TRBD2. The germline V gene has CDR1 SEHNR and CDR2 FQNEAQ (reference sequence). Trimming took 6 bases from V and 5 from J; bases not matched to a gene: 8. The CDR3 loop spans 15 amino acids. CDR3: CASRPAGDGTGELFF. The DNA for the CDR3 is TGTGCCAGCAGGCCAGCGGGAGATGGAACCGGGGAGCTGTTTTTT.

The chain recombines TRBV11-2 with TRBJ2-1, with D perhaps TRBD1 or TRBD2 (5 bases each). This CDR3 has 12 residues. V was cut by 1 base and J by 10 bases, with 8 bases left in between. Germline CDR1 SGHAT, CDR2 FQNNGV. Here the CDR3 DNA reads TGTGCCAGCAGCTTAGGGGGCGGGGAGCAGTTCTTC. Translated, it gives CASSLGGGEQFF.

The rearrangement uses TRBV19 and TRBJ2-2; TRBD1 matches 8 bases. Germline V lookup: CDR1 LNHDA, CDR2 SQIVND (reference sequence). V trimming: 5 bases; J trimming: 5 bases; junction bases outside the gene matches: 4. The CDR3 length is 14 residues. The CDR3: CASSFGQGTGELFF. CDR3 nucleotide sequence: TGTGCCAGTAGTTTCGGACAGGGAACCGGGGAGCTGTTTTTT.

The chain's CDR3 is CASHWVGGTTGELFF. CDR3 nucleotide sequence: TGTGCCAGCCACTGGGTGGGGGGGACCACCGGGGAGCTGTTTTTT. V is TRBV2 and J is TRBJ2-2, with 7 bases lining up with TRBD2. The germline V gene encodes CDR1 SNHLY and CDR2 FYNNEI. The CDR3 sequence is 15 residues long. The J segment lost 4 bases and the V segment lost 8 bases, leaving 10 bases of the junction unmatched.

This clone has a handful of counts. The chain is built from TRBV21-1 and TRBJ2-7; whether TRBD1, the table's D call, matches the DNA was not checked. TRBV21-1 is a pseudogene segment. The CDR3 is 12 amino acids. CDR3 in amino acids: CASGKGFYEQYF. The CDR3 DNA follows: TGTGCCAGCGGTAAGGGGTTCTACGAGCAGTACTTC.

The V gene is TRBV25-1, the J gene TRBJ1-2; 10 nucleotides line up with TRBD1. Germline V gene data show CDR1 as MGHDK and CDR2 as SYGVNS. The CDR3 spans 14 residues. V shed 0 bases, J shed 6 bases, and the junction held 1 base outside the gene matches. Written as DNA, the CDR3 is TGTGCCAGCAGTGAATATGACAGGGGGCATGGCTACACCTTC. This codes for CASSEYDRGHGYTF.

The CDR3 bases are TGTGCCAGCAGTGTATGGACTACTCACAATGAGCAGTTCTTC. Translating it yields CASSVWTTHNEQFF. This sequence joins TRBV25-1 and TRBJ2-1; TRBD2 might be the D (6 bases). The CDR3 consists of 14 residues. Per the germline V gene, CDR1 is MGHDK and CDR2 is SYGVNS. Between the trimmed V and J ends, which lost 4 bases and 5 bases, there was a span of 12 bases. The full variable domain, its missing parts supplied by reference TRBV25-1 and TRBJ2-1, is EADIYQTPRYLVIGTGKKITLECSQTMGHDKMYWYQQDPGMELHLIHYSYGVNSTEKGDLSSESTVSRIRTEHFPLTLESARPSHTSQYLCASSVWTTHNEQFFGPGTRLTVL.

This clone was found a few times. The chain is built from TRBV7-3 and TRBJ1-5, with TRBD1 matching 9 bases. This CDR3 comprises 16 residues. Trimming cost V 5 bases and J 7 bases; bases outside gene matches: 12. Germline V lookup: CDR1 SGHTA, CDR2 FQGTGA. Here the CDR3 reads CASSPRDRESGQPQHF. The CDR3 DNA reads TGTGCCAGCAGCCCGCGGGACAGGGAAAGCGGGCAGCCCCAGCATTTT.

The rearrangement links TRBV20-1 to TRBJ2-5; D is uncertain. The V end was cut by 5 bases, the J end by 2 bases, with 3 bases between. This CDR3 region has 10 residues. The germline V gene has CDR1 DFQATT and CDR2 SNEGSKA (reference sequence). CDR3 sequence reads: CSAQQETQYF. CDR3 in DNA: TGCAGTGCTCAACAAGAGACCCAGTACTTC.

The chain recombines TRBV7-9 with TRBJ2-1; 7 positions agree with TRBD1. V lost 6 bases, J lost 0 bases, and 8 bases stayed unmatched. CDR3 length: 16 amino acids. The germline V gene encodes CDR1 SEHNR and CDR2 FQNEAQ (reference sequence). CDR3 DNA sequence: TGTGCCAGCAGACCTACAGGGGTAATCTCCTACAATGAGCAGTTCTTC. It specifies CASRPTGVISYNEQFF.